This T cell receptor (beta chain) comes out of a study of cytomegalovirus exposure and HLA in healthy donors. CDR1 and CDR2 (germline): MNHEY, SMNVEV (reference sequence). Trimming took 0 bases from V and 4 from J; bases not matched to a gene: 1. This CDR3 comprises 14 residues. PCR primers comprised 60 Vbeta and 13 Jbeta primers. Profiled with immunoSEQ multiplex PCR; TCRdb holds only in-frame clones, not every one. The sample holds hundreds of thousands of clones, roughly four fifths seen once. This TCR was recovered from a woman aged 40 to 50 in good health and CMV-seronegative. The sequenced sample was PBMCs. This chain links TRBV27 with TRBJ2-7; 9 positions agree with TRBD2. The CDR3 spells CASSLSSGGYEQYF. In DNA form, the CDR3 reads TGTGCCAGCAGTTTATCCAGCGGGGGGTACGAGCAGTACTTC.